This T cell receptor (beta chain) came from a study of OX40 agonist ivuxolimab in advanced cancers. About the study as a whole: The costimulatory receptor OX40 (CD134) was targeted by ivuxolimab, a fully human IgG2 agonistic monoclonal antibody. Patients were allowed to have had prior anti-PD-1, anti-PD-L1 or anti-CTLA-4 therapy, and approximately 40% of the dose-escalation patients had previously received checkpoint inhibitors. Peripheral TCRbeta sequencing was intended to test whether TCR sequence diversity was altered and clonal T-cell expansion was caused by ivuxolimab. Partial responses occurred in three dose-escalation patients: two with cutaneous melanoma and one with hepatocellular carcinoma. In the dose-escalation cohort, more than 75% of patients were male, and the mean age was approximately 60 years, with a range of roughly 20 to 79. Among the approximately 50 dose-escalation patients, around 19 had hepatocellular carcinoma, some 15 melanoma, 9 renal cell carcinoma and 9 head and neck cancer. Intravenous ivuxolimab was administered to patients every 2 weeks at six dose levels: 0.01, 0.1, 0.3, 1.5, 3 and 10 mg/kg. The monotherapy dose-escalation portion (N ≈ 52 patients) of the phase I ivuxolimab trial is reported in the paper. What the study reported, not specific to this receptor: Partial responders in the 0.1-3.0 mg/kg groups had among the lowest normalized peripheral clonal expansion, especially among CD8+ T cells. At doses of 0.1 to 3.0 mg/kg, clonal expansion of both CD4+ and CD8+ blood T cells was observed from baseline to week 6. The antigen specificity of the peripheral T cells that underwent clonal expansion was not determined. On average, CD8+ T cells showed more expanded clones than CD4+ T cells after ivuxolimab. Low levels of normalized T-cell clonal expansion were also seen in some nonresponding patients.

Turning to this clone: Its antigen is unknown. Base quality data are lacking; no much larger clone is found one base away.

The CDR3 goes from the cysteine to the phenylalanine over 15 residues. CDR3 DNA is the only sequence kept; it has 45 bases, read in frame from the first base. Relative to germline, V is 5 bases shorter and J is 6 bases shorter, with 17 bases between their ends. CDR1 and CDR2 are read off the germline V gene as SGHVS and FNYEAQ. Patients with a history of autoimmune disease or receiving systemic immunosuppression were excluded from the trial. Peripheral blood for TCR sequencing was drawn from every dose cohort at baseline, at cycle 4 day 1 and at cycle 7 day 1. The samples were drawn from a first-in-human, open-label, multicenter phase I dose-escalation trial of ivuxolimab. The trial enrolled adults with locally advanced or metastatic head and neck squamous cell, hepatocellular, melanoma or renal cell carcinoma. CD4+ and CD8+ T cells were sorted separately from peripheral blood before TCR sequencing.

To sequence the TCRbeta CDR3 region, genomic DNA was isolated from the sorted cells. TCRbeta CDR3 regions were sequenced using the immunoSEQ Assay. TCRdb re-hosts the immuneACCESS table, in-frame sequences only. Its copies lack some clones; in the studies checked, an unresolved V gene accounts for under half of them, and the cause for the rest is not known. This sample lists tens of thousands of clones; less than 90% were detected once. The ten largest clones take up under 30% of the sample. This receptor was identified in an adult with an advanced solid tumor such as melanoma, head and neck, liver or kidney cancer. The rearrangement combines TRBV7-6 with TRBJ1-5, with TRBD1 tentatively as D gene (5 bases match). The sample here was CD4+ or CD8+ T cells sorted from blood, taken in a trial of the OX40 agonist ivuxolimab. CDR3 protein: CASSPGFGSGQPQHF. DNA sequence: TGTGCCAGCAGCCCAGGGTTTGGCAGTGGTCAGCCCCAGCATTTT.